This T cell receptor (beta chain) was sequenced during a study of T-cell memory formation after mild COVID-19 (dated by TCRdb to the early 2020s). Context from the whole study: TCR sequence clusters from the two donors were found to be largely donor specific. T-cell clones expanding and contracting after mild COVID-19 in a couple of donors were tracked by longitudinal TCRalpha and TCRbeta repertoire sequencing. The cohort comprised two young, previously healthy adult volunteers, one female and one male. The paper as a whole reports these results and caveats: Contracting CD4+ clones appeared mostly in the CM and EM memory subsets, whereas CD8+ clones were enriched in EMRA. The second-wave clones that peaked on day 37 were not confirmed to be SARS-CoV-2 specific. From day 15 to 85, contracting clones showed balanced CD4/CD8 phenotypes, whereas a second wave of clones that expanded from day 15 to 37 leaned towards CD4+. Only a couple of mild cases were covered in the study, and larger cohorts including severe cases with pre-infection samples were considered necessary. The detection of some responding clones in pre-infection memory suggests that pre-existing cross-reactive memory T cells joined the SARS-CoV-2 response.

CDR1 SGHDT and CDR2 YYEEEE were looked up in the germline V gene. The V and J ends are trimmed by 1 base and 7 bases, leaving 11 bases between them. The CDR3, from cysteine to phenylalanine, totals 14 residues. Only the CDR3 region is kept as DNA, spanning 42 bases read in frame from base 1. Reads for this sample came from an Illumina NovaSeq 6000. Using 5'RACE with constant-segment primers, TCRalpha and TCRbeta cDNA libraries were constructed, with sample barcodes and unique molecular identifiers added in the process. Trizol reagent was used to extract RNA from every sample. Library amplification was performed in two PCR steps, and a second sample barcode and Illumina TruSeq adapters were introduced in the second step. Sequencing of libraries was performed on an Illumina NovaSeq with 2 x 150 bp paired-end reads. Per the original workflow: Demultiplexing of reads and collapsing into UMI-guided consensus sequences were performed with migec v1.2.7. Using mixcr v2.1.11, the UMI consensuses were aligned to TRA and TRB V and J templates and assembled into clonotypes. A clonotype was counted as expanded or contracted only when both edgeR and NoisET called the clonotype significant, with the noise models trained on biological replicates. For edgeR calls, the cutoffs were a false discovery rate-adjusted p below 0.01 and a log2 fold-change threshold of 1. As an exploratory analysis of dynamics, PCA with hierarchical clustering was applied to max-normalized trajectories of the 1000 most abundant clonotypes. Each responding clone was given a CD4 or CD8 phenotype based on the CD4+ and CD8+ repertoires, which had been sequenced separately. TCRdb reprocessed the public reads (quality trimming at Q25 with fastp, clone calling with MiXCR) and kept in-frame beta chains. Each entry merges the rows of one CDR3 protein and shows their most common DNA and genes. In this record, the V and J calls reflect TCRdb's handling and not the investigators' own analysis. This sample lists under 300,000 distinct CDR3 sequences; 7.5% to 9.5% were detected once. The biggest ten clones account for about 22% of the sample.

PBMCs were isolated by Ficoll-Paque density gradient centrifugation. This clonotype was recorded a few times. Its antigen target is currently unknown. Per-base quality was not reported, and no clone a single base away is much larger than it. This TCR derives from a man between 18 and 35 years old who had mild COVID-19 (a few samples of this study predate the infection). The sample titles of this study are shuffled in the database, so cell type and time point are left out; the donor was told from shared clones. This chain is built from TRBV5-6 and TRBJ1-4; matching of 5 bases hints at TRBD1 as the D gene. Source material: PBMCs or a T cell subset sorted from them (not recorded which). The DNA sequence follows: TGTGCCAGCAGCTTGTGGCAGGGTGGTGAAAAACTGTTTTTT. It codes for CASSLWQGGEKLFF.